This T cell receptor beta chain was profiled in a study of blood T cell repertoires in COVID-19 (dated by TCRdb to the early 2020s). Regarding the complete study: The collaborator samples originated in the United States, Italy and Spain and spanned the acute and convalescent phases of COVID-19. The material from the prospective study consisted of cDNA or gDNA derived from T cells, B-cell-depleted T cells, or PBMCs. Sample metadata almost always included a de-identified subject ID, COVID-19 status, age in years and sex. Where available, HLA class I and class II types were taken from metadata supplied by the sample provider and were not determined by assay-based typing. The dataset comprised deeply sampled blood TCRbeta repertoires from subjects exposed to, actively infected with, or recovered from COVID-19. A freely available public database, intended as a resource for researchers studying the immune response to SARS-CoV-2, is where the repertoires were released. Samples came from the ongoing ImmuneRACE study (first 160 participants) plus 1,254 subjects from 6 global collaborators. Here is what the overall study found, with its caveats: How much clinical and demographic metadata was included differed by source and by participant, and the metadata was provided uncurated.

The germline V gene specifies SGDLS as CDR1 and YYNGEE as CDR2. CDR3 length: 15 amino acids, cysteine to phenylalanine. The read is trimmed to its CDR3 DNA, 45 bases read in frame from base 1. V is shortened by 4 bases, J by 2 bases, and the region joining them spans 15 bases. The immunoSEQ Assay, a bias-controlled multiplex PCR, was used to amplify TCRbeta CDR3 regions from genomic DNA. Processing in the source paper ran as follows. Within the assay, amplification of reference gene primers was used to estimate how many nucleated cells each sample contained. To quantify the absolute abundance of each unique TCRbeta CDR3 rearrangement, sequence reads were collapsed and filtered. Productive Simpson clonality was computed per sample as the square root of Simpson's diversity index over productive rearrangements. Held by TCRdb, this immuneACCESS table contains in-frame sequences only and omits some clones. Under half of the omission traces to an unresolved V gene where checked; the cause of the rest is unknown. V and J calls plus clone size are reproduced from that table; the DNA served to infer D and trimming. In all, the sample holds roughly 400,000 clones, and 80% to 90% of those were seen once. Together, the top ten hold roughly 2.1% of the sample.

This clone was counted once. No antigen is known for it. Base qualities are missing; no much larger clone stands one base away. One collaborating source in Seattle enrolled patients while the patients were actively infected and followed the patients over time throughout the course of disease. Each collaborating institution followed its own protocols to collect whole blood in K2EDTA tubes. For TCRbeta analysis, collaborator samples were shipped as frozen whole blood, as isolated PBMCs, or as DNA extracted from either sample type. Sequenced input: peripheral blood. The rearranged chain carries TRBV9 and TRBJ1-2; TRBD1 is possibly the D segment (6 matching bases). This TCR was sampled from a woman aged 55-70 years with COVID-19, enrolled during active disease. Read as DNA, the sequence is TGTGCCAGCAGCCCCCGCAGGGGCTTAAACTATGGCTACACCTTC. The resulting protein is CASSPRRGLNYGYTF. The CDR3 plus the reference TRBV9 and TRBJ1-2 genes for the other parts give the full variable domain: DSGVTQTPKHLITATGQRVTLRCSPRSGDLSVYWYQQSLDQGLQFLIQYYNGEERAKGNILERFSAQQFPDLHSELNLSSLELGDSALYFCASSPRRGLNYGYTFGSGTRLTVV.